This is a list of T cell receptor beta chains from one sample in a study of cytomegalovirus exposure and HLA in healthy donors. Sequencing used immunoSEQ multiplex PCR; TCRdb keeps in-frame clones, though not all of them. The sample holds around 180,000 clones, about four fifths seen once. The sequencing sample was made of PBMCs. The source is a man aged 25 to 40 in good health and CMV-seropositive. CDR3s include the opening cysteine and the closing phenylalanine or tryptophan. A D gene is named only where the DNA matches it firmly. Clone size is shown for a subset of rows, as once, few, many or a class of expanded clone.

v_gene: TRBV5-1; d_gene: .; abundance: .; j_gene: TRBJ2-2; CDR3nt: TGCGCCAGCAGCTCTGAGGAGGGATTTCACACCGGGGAGCTGTTTTTT; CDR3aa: CASSSEEGFHTGELFF
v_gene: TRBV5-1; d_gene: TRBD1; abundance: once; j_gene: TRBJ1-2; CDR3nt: TGCGCCAGCAGCTTGGGGAGGGACAGAGCTAACTATGGCTACACCTTC; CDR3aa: CASSLGRDRANYGYTF
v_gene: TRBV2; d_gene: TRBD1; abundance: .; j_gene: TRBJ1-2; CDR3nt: TGTGCCAGCAGGTCCGGGACAGCCCTTTCTGACTATGGCTACACCTTC; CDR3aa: CASRSGTALSDYGYTF
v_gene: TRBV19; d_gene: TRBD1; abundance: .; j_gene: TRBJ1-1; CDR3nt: TGTGCCAGTAGACCCGGGGACAGGCTCACTGAAGCTTTCTTT; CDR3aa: CASRPGDRLTEAFF
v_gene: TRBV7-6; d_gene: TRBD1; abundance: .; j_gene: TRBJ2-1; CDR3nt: TGTGCCAGCAGCCTCGACAGGGTCGGCAATGAGCAGTTCTTC; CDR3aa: CASSLDRVGNEQFF
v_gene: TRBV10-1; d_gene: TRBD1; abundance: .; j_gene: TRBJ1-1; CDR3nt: TGCGCCAGCAGTGCCACAGGGGGGGACACTGAAGCTTTCTTT; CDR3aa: CASSATGGDTEAFF
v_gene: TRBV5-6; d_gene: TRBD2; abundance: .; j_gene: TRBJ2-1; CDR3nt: TGTGCCAGCAGCTTGCCCCTTTCTAGCGGGGCCTACAATGAGCAGTTCTTC; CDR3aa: CASSLPLSSGAYNEQFF
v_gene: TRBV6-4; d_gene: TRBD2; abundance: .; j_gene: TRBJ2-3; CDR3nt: TGTGCCAGCAGTGAACGGCTAGCGGGGGGTTCAGATACGCAGTATTTT; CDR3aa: CASSERLAGGSDTQYF
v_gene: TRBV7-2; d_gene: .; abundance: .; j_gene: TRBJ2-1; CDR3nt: TGTGCCAGCAGCTTAGTTCTAGAAGGGCAGTTCTTC; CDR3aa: CASSLVLEGQFF
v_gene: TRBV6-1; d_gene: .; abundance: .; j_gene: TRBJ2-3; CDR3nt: TGTGCCAGCAGTGAACTGTCGGTAGATACGCAGTATTTT; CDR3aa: CASSELSVDTQYF
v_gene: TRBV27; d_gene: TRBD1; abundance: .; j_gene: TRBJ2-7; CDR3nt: TGTGCCAGCAGTCCGGGACAGGGCGAATCCTACGAGCAGTACTTC; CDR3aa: CASSPGQGESYEQYF
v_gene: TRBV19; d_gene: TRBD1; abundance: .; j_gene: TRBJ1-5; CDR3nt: TGTGCCAGTAGTATGATACAGGGGAGAGCGGAGCCCCAGCATTTT; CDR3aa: CASSMIQGRAEPQHF
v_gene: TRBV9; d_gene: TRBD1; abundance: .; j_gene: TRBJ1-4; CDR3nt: TGTGCCAGCAGCGCCGACAGGGGAACAACTAATGAAAAACTGTTTTTT; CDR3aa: CASSADRGTTNEKLFF
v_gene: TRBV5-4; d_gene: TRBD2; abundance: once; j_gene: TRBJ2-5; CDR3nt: TGTGCCAGCAGCTTAGGGAGCGGGGGCACCCAAGAGACCCAGTACTTC; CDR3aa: CASSLGSGGTQETQYF
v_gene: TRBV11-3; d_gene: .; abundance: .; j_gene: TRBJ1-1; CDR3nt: TGTGCCAGCAGCTTAGGACAGGCCACTGAAGCTTTCTTT; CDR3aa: CASSLGQATEAFF
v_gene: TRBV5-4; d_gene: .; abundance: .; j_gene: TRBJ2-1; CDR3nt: TGTGCCAGCAGCTTGTCACAGATATACAATGAGCAGTTCTTC; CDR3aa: CASSLSQIYNEQFF
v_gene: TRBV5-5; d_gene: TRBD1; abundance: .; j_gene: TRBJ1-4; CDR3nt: TGTGCCAGCAGTTGGGGGACAGCAACTAATGAAAAACTGTTTTTT; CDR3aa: CASSWGTATNEKLFF
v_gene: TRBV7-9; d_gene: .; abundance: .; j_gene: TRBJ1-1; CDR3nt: TGTGCCAGCAGCCTTATTACAGGATTGAACACTGAAGCTTTCTTT; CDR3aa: CASSLITGLNTEAFF
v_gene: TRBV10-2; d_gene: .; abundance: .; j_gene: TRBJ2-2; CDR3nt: TGCGCCAGCAGTGATCTCGGCAGGCAGGTCGCCGGGGAGCTGTTTTTT; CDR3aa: CASSDLGRQVAGELFF
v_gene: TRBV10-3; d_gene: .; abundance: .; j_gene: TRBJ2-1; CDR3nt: TGTGCCATCAGTGCGAGGGACAATGAGCAGTTCTTC; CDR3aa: CAISARDNEQFF
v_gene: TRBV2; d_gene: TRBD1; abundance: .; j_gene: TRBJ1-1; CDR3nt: TGTGCCAGCAGATTTTCCGGGACAGGGAAGGGGGACACTGAAGCTTTCTTT; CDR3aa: CASRFSGTGKGDTEAFF
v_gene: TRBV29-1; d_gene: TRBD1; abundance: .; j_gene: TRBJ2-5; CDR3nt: TGCAGCGTTGCTTCGGGACAGGGAGGGACCCAGTACTTC; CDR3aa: CSVASGQGGTQYF
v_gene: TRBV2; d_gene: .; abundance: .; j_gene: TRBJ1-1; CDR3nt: TGTGCCAGCAGTGAACCCCCGTCGGGAGGGGCTGAAGCTTTCTTT; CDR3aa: CASSEPPSGGAEAFF
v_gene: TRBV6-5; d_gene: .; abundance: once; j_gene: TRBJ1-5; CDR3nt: TGTGCCAGCGGGAGAGGACGGAAAAATCAGCCCCAGCATTTT; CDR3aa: CASGRGRKNQPQHF
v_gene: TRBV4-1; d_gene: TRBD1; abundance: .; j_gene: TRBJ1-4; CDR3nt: TGCGCCAGCAGCCAAGCCAGGGACAGGCCAACAACTAATGAAAAACTGTTTTTT; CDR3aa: CASSQARDRPTTNEKLFF
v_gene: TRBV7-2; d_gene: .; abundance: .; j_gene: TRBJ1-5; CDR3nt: TGTGCCAGCAGCTCCCGCCGACAGTATCAGCCCCAGCATTTT; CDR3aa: CASSSRRQYQPQHF
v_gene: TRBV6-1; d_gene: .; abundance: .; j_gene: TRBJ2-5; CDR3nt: TGTGCCAGCAGTGGAACAGGGCCGGAGACCCAGTACTTC; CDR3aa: CASSGTGPETQYF
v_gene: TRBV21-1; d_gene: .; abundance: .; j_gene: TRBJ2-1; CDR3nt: TGTGCCAGCAGCAAAGTCAGGGTAACGGACAATGAGCAGTTCTTC; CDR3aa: CASSKVRVTDNEQFF
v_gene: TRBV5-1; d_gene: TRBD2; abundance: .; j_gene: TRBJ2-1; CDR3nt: TGCGCCAGCAGCTTTGCGGGAGGAGGATCTAGCGATGAGCAGTTCTTC; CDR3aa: CASSFAGGGSSDEQFF
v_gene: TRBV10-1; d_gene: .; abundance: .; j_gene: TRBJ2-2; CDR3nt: TGCGCCAGCCCCTCACCCCAGGTTGACCCCCCGAACACCGGGGAGCTGTTTTTT; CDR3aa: CASPSPQVDPPNTGELFF
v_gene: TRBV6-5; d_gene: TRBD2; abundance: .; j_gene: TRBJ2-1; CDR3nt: TGTGCCAGCAGTTCTTTCCTAGCGGGGGGACTCAATGAGCAGTTCTTC; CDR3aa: CASSSFLAGGLNEQFF
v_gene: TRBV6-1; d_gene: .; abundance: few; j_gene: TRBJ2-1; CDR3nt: TGTGCCAGCAGTGAAGCAGGAGGGGGAGGGTATAATGAGCAGTTCTTC; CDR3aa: CASSEAGGGGYNEQFF
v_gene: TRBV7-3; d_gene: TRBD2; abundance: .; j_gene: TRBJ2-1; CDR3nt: TGTGCCAGCAGCTTAGGTGTGGGCGGCGGGAGAGTCGGCAATGAGCAGTTCTTC; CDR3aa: CASSLGVGGGRVGNEQFF
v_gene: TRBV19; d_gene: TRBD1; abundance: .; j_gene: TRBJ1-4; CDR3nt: TGTGCCAGTAAAACGGGCAGGGGGTATGAAAAACTGTTTTTT; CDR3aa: CASKTGRGYEKLFF
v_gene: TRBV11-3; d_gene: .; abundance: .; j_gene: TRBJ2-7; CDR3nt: TGTGCCAGCAGCTTAGTTGAGACTCTCTACGAGCAGTACTTC; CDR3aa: CASSLVETLYEQYF
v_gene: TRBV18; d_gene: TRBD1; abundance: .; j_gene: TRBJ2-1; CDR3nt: TGTGCCAGCTCACCACGACAGGGTGAGGCCGGTGAGCAGTTCTTC; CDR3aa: CASSPRQGEAGEQFF
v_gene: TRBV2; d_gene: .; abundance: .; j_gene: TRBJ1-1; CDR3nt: TGTGCCAGCAGTGAAGGGAGTCACACTGAAGCTTTCTTT; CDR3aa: CASSEGSHTEAFF
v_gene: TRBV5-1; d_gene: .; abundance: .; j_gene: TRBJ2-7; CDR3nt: TGCGCCAGCAGCTTGGACAGGCGCTCTTTCCAGCAGTACTTC; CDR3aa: CASSLDRRSFQQYF
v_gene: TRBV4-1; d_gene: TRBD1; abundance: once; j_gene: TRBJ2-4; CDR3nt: TGCGCCAGCAGCCAGCCCGATCCAGGACAGGGTCGCAAAAACATTCAGTACTTC; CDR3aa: CASSQPDPGQGRKNIQYF
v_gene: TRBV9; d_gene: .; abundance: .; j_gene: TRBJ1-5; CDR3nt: TGTGCCAGCAGCCCCGACACTAGCAATCAGCCCCAGCATTTT; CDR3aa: CASSPDTSNQPQHF
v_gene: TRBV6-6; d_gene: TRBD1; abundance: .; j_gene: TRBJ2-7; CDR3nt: TGTGCCAGCAGGGACAGGGCGAGCTCCTACGAGCAGTACTTC; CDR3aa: CASRDRASSYEQYF